This is a list of T cell receptor beta chains from one sample in a study of cytotoxic CD8 clonotypes in ibrutinib-treated CLL. Only in-frame clones appear in the TCRdb table, and some are missing; sequencing was by immunoSEQ multiplex PCR. Of just over 200,000 clones in the sample, around 75% were seen once. The specimen was PBMCs, collected after 12 months of ibrutinib treatment. The origin of the receptors is a human donor with chronic lymphocytic leukemia. CDR3s include the opening cysteine and the closing phenylalanine or tryptophan. The D gene is left open where the match is weak.

V gene	J gene	D gene	CDR3 protein	CDR3 DNA
TRBV4-1	TRBJ1-1	NA	CASSQVPGETEAFF	TGCGCCAGCAGCCAAGTGCCAGGAGAGACTGAAGCTTTCTTT
TRBV7-8	TRBJ1-1	TRBD1	CASRNTKGQHNTEAFF	TGTGCCAGCAGAAACACCAAGGGACAGCATAACACTGAAGCTTTCTTT
TRBV6-1	TRBJ1-1	NA	CASTPPGGGGTEAFF	TGTGCCAGCACTCCACCAGGTGGGGGCGGAACTGAAGCTTTCTTT
TRBV6-5	TRBJ2-1	TRBD2	CASSYTTGGRNEQFF	TGTGCCAGCAGTTACACAACGGGAGGGCGGAATGAGCAGTTCTTC
TRBV6-5	TRBJ1-1	NA	CASSSGQGRNTEAFF	TGTGCCAGCAGTTCTGGCCAGGGTCGGAACACTGAAGCTTTCTTT
TRBV6-5	TRBJ2-6	NA	CASSYSRQGANVLTF	TGTGCCAGCAGTTACTCGAGGCAGGGTGCCAACGTCCTGACTTTC
TRBV28	TRBJ2-4	NA	CASTVGFKNIQYF	TGTGCCAGCACGGTGGGTTTCAAAAACATTCAGTACTTC
TRBV5-1	TRBJ2-3	NA	CASSFGKLTDTQYF	TGCGCCAGCAGCTTCGGGAAACTCACGGATACGCAGTATTTT
TRBV10-2	TRBJ1-5	NA	CASSSPPQHF	TGCGCCAGCTCTTCTCCCCCCCAGCATTTT
TRBV28	TRBJ2-7	TRBD2	CASHSSGRQSEQYF	TGTGCCAGCCATTCCAGCGGGAGACAGTCCGAGCAGTACTTC
TRBV7-8	TRBJ2-3	TRBD2	CASSTRLAGGRDTQYF	TGTGCCAGCAGCACCCGACTAGCGGGGGGCCGGGATACGCAGTATTTT
TRBV7-2	TRBJ2-3	NA	CASSLEGRGNTQYF	TGTGCCAGCAGCTTAGAGGGGAGAGGAAATACGCAGTATTTT
TRBV4-3	TRBJ1-2	NA	CASSLLGSWENYGYTF	TGCGCCAGCAGCCTCCTAGGCTCTTGGGAAAACTATGGCTACACCTTC
TRBV5-1	TRBJ2-5	TRBD1	CASSPGQKETQYF	TGCGCCAGCAGCCCGGGACAGAAAGAGACCCAGTACTTC